The 4 T cell receptor beta chains given below trace back to one sample, sequenced in a study of CD8 T cells in ankylosing spondylitis. General study results and limits: Seemingly distinctive of ankylosing spondylitis blood was a TCR beta motif formed by eight highly homologous variants.

The antigens these receptors bind are not known. MiXCR, applied by TCRdb to the 5' RACE reads, yields one record per CDR3 protein. The top ten hold nearly 7% of the sample, which has approximately 540,000 distinct CDR3 sequences, about 13% seen once. The sample comprised blood, either unsorted or a sorted T cell fraction (not recorded which). The receptors here all came from a male donor with ankylosing spondylitis.

Ten or more counts support this clonotype. The chain uses TRBV7-9 and TRBJ2-3; 9 bases map to TRBD2. This CDR3 has 16 amino acids. Per germline, CDR1 SEHNR and CDR2 FQNEAQ (reference sequence). Trimming at V came to 0 bases and at J to 2 bases, leaving 3 bases not matched to a gene. The CDR3 reads CASSLAASGNTDTQYF. The CDR3 bases are TGTGCCAGCAGCTTAGCGGCTAGCGGGAACACAGATACGCAGTATTTT.

The rearrangement uses TRBV10-3 and TRBJ2-2; D ambiguous. V was trimmed by 6 bases and J by 2 bases, leaving 13 bases between them. In germline, CDR1 is ENHRY, CDR2 SYGVKD. This CDR3 is built from 15 residues. DNA of the CDR3: TGTGCCATCAGGAGGACGACCACCAACACCGGGGAGCTGTTTTTT. Its translation: CAIRRTTTNTGELFF.

This clonotype was observed a handful of times. The J gene is TRBJ2-3, the V gene TRBV20-1; TRBD2 matches 13 bases. Germline V gene lookup returns CDR1 DFQATT and CDR2 SNEGSKA (reference sequence). V shed 1 base, J shed 2 bases, and the junction held 6 bases outside the gene matches. This CDR3 contains 17 residues. In DNA form, the CDR3 reads TGCAGTGCTAGAGGTTTGGGACTAGCGGGGAACACAGATACGCAGTATTTT. Protein product: CSARGLGLAGNTDTQYF.

This clonotype was seen many times. The chain has TRBV21-1 and TRBJ2-1. TRBV21-1 counts as a pseudogene. This CDR3 comprises 9 residues. CDR3 DNA: TGTGCCAGCAGCAAAGGACTGTTCTTC. The encoded protein is CASSKGLFF.